Listed here are 16 T cell receptor beta chains from one sample, sequenced in a study of sequential checkpoint blockade in melanoma. Treatment reported: randomized to nivolumab then ipilimumab (arm A) or the reverse (arm B). Sequenced by immunoSEQ multiplex PCR; TCRdb stores in-frame clones only, minus some. Of fewer than 25,000 clones listed, nearly 70% are singletons. The input for sequencing was CD8+ T cells sorted from blood (inferred from file names), taken from a patient given nivolumab and ipilimumab in sequence. These receptors originate from a human donor with melanoma.

The rearrangement joins TRBV27 to TRBJ2-2; 7 bases agree with TRBD2. The germline CDR1 and CDR2 sequences are MNHEY and SMNVEV (reference sequence). The V and J ends lost 6 bases and 10 bases, in that order; junction bases with no gene match: 14. The CDR3 totals 15 residues. The CDR3 region has the DNA TGTGCCAGCAGCCTTCTTTTTGGGGGGGAGGCGGAGCTGTTTTTT. Amino acids: CASSLLFGGEAELFF.

The chain combines TRBV7-9 with TRBJ2-1; no definite D call. The germline V and J ends were trimmed by 1 base and 8 bases, with 12 bases remaining between them. This CDR3 spans 14 amino acids. Germline values: CDR1 SEHNR, CDR2 FQNEAQ (reference sequence). This chain's CDR3 is CASSLVDVNDEQFF. CDR3 nucleotides: TGTGCCAGCAGCTTAGTAGATGTTAACGATGAGCAGTTCTTC.

As regards this clone: The germline gene is not matched at one end of the junction; a read error may be the cause. The chain is built from TRBV5-4 and TRBJ1-2; tentatively, D is TRBD1 (6 bases). Looked up from germline, CDR1 is SGHNT and CDR2 is YYREEE (reference sequence). This CDR3 region has 13 residues. The DNA for the CDR3 is TGCGCCAGCAGCTATACAGGGTCTAGTGGCTACACCTTC. Amino acid sequence: CASSYTGSSGYTF. Full variable domain (rest looked up from reference TRBV5-4 and TRBJ1-2): ETGVTQSPTHLIKTRGQQVTLRCSSQSGHNTVSWYQQALGQGPQFIFQYYREEENGRGNFPPRFSGLQFPNYSSELNVNALELDDSALYLCASSYTGSSGYTFGSGTRLTVV.

The chain is built from TRBV6-5 and TRBJ2-3; TRBD1 agrees at 7 bases. Trimming removed 7 bases from V and 4 bases from J; junction bases left unmatched: 11. CDR1 and CDR2 (germline): MNHEY, SVGAGI. The CDR3 covers 15 residues. The CDR3 spells CASTTRRRGPDTQYF. DNA for the CDR3: TGTGCCAGCACCACCAGGCGAAGGGGGCCAGATACGCAGTATTTT.

By share, this clone ranks as medium-sized. The rearrangement links TRBV4-3 to TRBJ1-2; 8 bases agree with TRBD1. The J segment lost 8 bases and the V segment lost 0 bases, leaving 14 bases of the junction unmatched. Germline values: CDR1 LGHNA, CDR2 YSLEER. The CDR3 is made up of 17 amino acids. CDR3 in amino acids: CASSQEYPDRERRGYTF. The CDR3 DNA reads TGCGCCAGCAGCCAAGAGTACCCGGACAGGGAGAGACGGGGCTACACCTTC.

The chain links TRBV5-6 to TRBJ2-7; TRBD1 aligns across 8 bases. Losses at the gene ends were 4 bases for V and 5 bases for J; bases not matched to a gene: 8. Germline V gene data show CDR1 as SGHDT and CDR2 as YYEEEE. The CDR3 runs 14 residues. The CDR3 nucleotides are TGTGCCAGCAGCCCCGGACAGGGTTCCCACGAGCAGTACTTC. Its protein product is CASSPGQGSHEQYF.

This chain links TRBV28 with TRBJ2-7; maybe TRBD1 (6 bases). Trimming removed 5 bases from V and 1 base from J, with 12 bases in between. Per the germline V gene, CDR1 is MDHEN and CDR2 is SYDVKM. This CDR3 has 14 residues. In DNA, the CDR3 is TGTGCCAGCAGTAAACAGGGTAGGTCCTACGAGCAGTACGTC. It is translated as CASSKQGRSYEQYV.

The CDR3: CASSWGRGSGELFF. CDR3 coding DNA: TGTGCCAGCAGTTGGGGCAGGGGTTCCGGGGAGCTGTTTTTT. The chain links TRBV27 to TRBJ2-2; weak D call: TRBD1 (6 bases). CDR3 size: 14 residues. Germline V gene lookup returns CDR1 MNHEY and CDR2 SMNVEV (reference sequence). Trimming pared 4 bases from V and 6 bases from J, leaving 12 bases between.

The genes are TRBV5-6 and TRBJ2-3; unclear D gene. The CDR3 consists of 12 residues. Germline CDR1 SGHDT, CDR2 YYEEEE. V was shortened by 0 bases and J by 5 bases, with 4 bases between the two germline ends. The CDR3 DNA reads as TGTGCCAGCAGCTTGGTGCGAGATACGCAGTATTTT. Protein sequence: CASSLVRDTQYF.

In this sample, this clone is medium-sized. The chain uses TRBV28 and TRBJ2-5; 9 positions agree with TRBD1. The CDR3 is made up of 17 amino acids. CDR1 MDHEN and CDR2 SYDVKM come from the germline V gene. Losses at the gene ends were 4 bases for V and 4 bases for J; bases not matched to a gene: 13. The CDR3 nucleotides are TGTGCCAGCAGTTCTTCCGGGACAGGGACAGCCTTAGAGACCCAGTACTTC. Translated: CASSSSGTGTALETQYF.

V gene TRBV9 combines with J gene TRBJ2-3, with D possibly TRBD1 on 5 matching bases. The CDR3 contains 14 residues. Trimming cost V 2 bases and J 4 bases, with 11 bases left between them. Germline V gene lookup returns CDR1 SGDLS and CDR2 YYNGEE. CDR3 nucleotide sequence: TGTGCCAGCAGCGTCCAGGGTGTATCAGATACGCAGTATTTT. Translation gives CASSVQGVSDTQYF.

The chain links TRBV15 to TRBJ2-2; D ambiguous. V was cut by 3 bases and J by 0 bases, with 11 bases left in between. Germline lookup yields CDR1 LNHNV and CDR2 YYDKDF (reference sequence). The CDR3 is 16 amino acids. Here the CDR3 DNA reads TGTGCCACCAGCAGTTTGGGCCAGGCGAACACCGGGGAGCTGTTTTTT. Translated: CATSSLGQANTGELFF.

V usage is TRBV9 and J usage is TRBJ1-2; maybe TRBD1 (5 bases). There are 15 residues in the CDR3. Germline assignment: CDR1 SGDLS and CDR2 YYNGEE. The V end was cut by 4 bases, the J end by 1 base, with 14 bases between. The chain's CDR3 is CASSPGGGDNYGYTF. The CDR3 DNA is TGTGCCAGCAGCCCGGGGGGAGGAGATAACTATGGCTACACCTTC.

The CDR3 here is CASTPRGTGSQPQHF. CDR3 sequence (DNA): TGTGCCAGCACGCCCCGCGGGACAGGGAGCCAGCCCCAGCATTTT. The rearrangement joins TRBV6-7 to TRBJ1-5; TRBD1 agrees at 9 bases. TRBV6-7 is identified as an open reading frame with a role that is uncertain. Trimming cost V 7 bases and J 7 bases; bases outside gene matches: 11. The CDR3 has 15 residues.

The genes are TRBV4-2 and TRBJ2-1, with 8 bases lining up with TRBD2. The CDR3 is made up of 14 amino acids. Germline V gives CDR1 LGHNA, CDR2 YNFKEQ. V dropped 1 base and J dropped 8; count of bases not matched to a gene: 4. For the CDR3, the DNA is TGTGCCAGCAGCCAAGCGAGCGGGGGCGATGAGCAGTTCTTC. Protein sequence: CASSQASGGDEQFF.

The rearrangement links TRBV7-3 to TRBJ1-2; 7 bases agree with TRBD1. This CDR3 contains 15 residues. Looked up from germline, CDR1 is SGHTA and CDR2 is FQGTGA. The trim removed 5 bases at V and 8 bases at J, leaving 14 bases unmatched. The CDR3 region is CASSPGVGGEYGYTF. In DNA form, the CDR3 reads TGTGCCAGCAGCCCAGGAGTAGGGGGCGAATACGGCTACACCTTC.